This is a list of T cell receptor beta chains from one sample in a study of response to subunit inactivated influenza vaccine. MiXCR, applied by TCRdb to the RT-PCR reads, yields one record per CDR3 protein. The data show some 500,000 distinct CDR3 sequences, roughly 23% seen once. The sequencing used CD4+ T cells sorted from PBMCs, collected 5 days after vaccination. These receptors were collected from a man aged 50-59 years who received an inactivated influenza vaccine. The CDR3 runs from the conserved cysteine through the conserved F or W. The D gene is left open where the match is weak. Where a row states a size, it is once, few, many or the class of an expanded clone; other rows omit it.

cdr3_aa: CASSLGFGAHNEQFF
cdr3_nt: TGTGCCAGCAGCTTAGGATTCGGGGCCCACAATGAGCAGTTCTTC
d_call: NA
j_call: TRBJ2-1
v_call: TRBV7-2
clone_size: NA

cdr3_aa: CASSFQQLTQFF
cdr3_nt: TGTGCCAGCAGTTTTCAGCAGCTCACGCAGTTCTTC
d_call: NA
j_call: TRBJ2-1
v_call: TRBV12-3/TRBV12-4
clone_size: few

cdr3_aa: CASSLGHINSGANVLTF
cdr3_nt: TGTGCCAGCAGCTTAGGACACATAAACTCTGGGGCCAACGTCCTGACTTTC
d_call: NA
j_call: TRBJ2-6
v_call: TRBV7-9
clone_size: few

cdr3_aa: CASTASGTGELFF
cdr3_nt: TGCGCCAGCACCGCGTCCGGCACCGGGGAGCTGTTTTTT
d_call: NA
j_call: TRBJ2-2
v_call: TRBV5-1
clone_size: NA

cdr3_aa: CASRTGPAYNEQFF
cdr3_nt: TGTGCCAGCAGGACAGGTCCTGCCTACAATGAGCAGTTCTTC
d_call: NA
j_call: TRBJ2-1
v_call: TRBV6-2/TRBV6-3
clone_size: NA

cdr3_aa: CSGKRLGPTDTQYF
cdr3_nt: TGCAGCGGGAAAAGGCTGGGTCCAACAGATACGCAGTATTTT
d_call: NA
j_call: TRBJ2-3
v_call: TRBV29-1
clone_size: NA

cdr3_aa: CASSAQDRGSPLHF
cdr3_nt: TGCGCCAGCAGCGCTCAGGACAGGGGTTCACCCCTCCACTTT
d_call: TRBD1
j_call: TRBJ1-6
v_call: TRBV5-1
clone_size: NA

cdr3_aa: CASSSRGLAGTYNEQFF
cdr3_nt: TGTGCCAGCAGCTCCCGCGGGCTAGCGGGGACATACAATGAGCAGTTCTTC
d_call: TRBD2
j_call: TRBJ2-1
v_call: TRBV7-9
clone_size: few

cdr3_aa: CASSPRGAMNTEAFF
cdr3_nt: TGTGCCAGCAGCCCCCGCGGGGCCATGAACACTGAAGCTTTCTTT
d_call: NA
j_call: TRBJ1-1
v_call: TRBV12-3/TRBV12-4
clone_size: few

cdr3_aa: CASSRERWGPTEKLFF
cdr3_nt: TGCGCCAGCAGCCGGGAGAGGTGGGGCCCGACCGAAAAACTGTTTTTT
d_call: NA
j_call: TRBJ1-4
v_call: TRBV5-1
clone_size: NA

cdr3_aa: CASSELQTMNEQYF
cdr3_nt: TGTGCCAGCAGTGAGCTACAGACTATGAACGAGCAGTACTTC
d_call: NA
j_call: TRBJ2-7
v_call: TRBV2
clone_size: NA

cdr3_aa: CASSSRLAGKQETQYF
cdr3_nt: TGTGCCAGCAGTTCACGACTAGCGGGCAAACAAGAGACCCAGTACTTC
d_call: TRBD2
j_call: TRBJ2-5
v_call: TRBV6-5
clone_size: few

cdr3_aa: CASSGTWTANQETQYF
cdr3_nt: TGTGCCAGCAGCGGAACCTGGACAGCAAACCAAGAGACCCAGTACTTC
d_call: NA
j_call: TRBJ2-5
v_call: TRBV7-9
clone_size: NA

cdr3_aa: CASSQLDRTDTQYF
cdr3_nt: TGCGCCAGCAGCCAACTCGACAGAACAGATACGCAGTATTTT
d_call: NA
j_call: TRBJ2-3
v_call: TRBV4-3
clone_size: NA

cdr3_aa: CATSKGQASSYEQYF
cdr3_nt: TGTGCCACCAGCAAGGGACAGGCTAGCTCCTACGAGCAGTACTTC
d_call: TRBD1
j_call: TRBJ2-7
v_call: TRBV15
clone_size: NA

cdr3_aa: CASSFRPVLGQRTYEQYF
cdr3_nt: TGCGCCAGCAGCTTCCGTCCGGTGTTGGGACAGCGAACCTACGAGCAGTACTTC
d_call: TRBD1
j_call: TRBJ2-7
v_call: TRBV5-1
clone_size: NA

cdr3_aa: CCARPGTSGNNEQFF
cdr3_nt: TGCTGTGCTAGGCCCGGGACTAGCGGGAACAATGAGCAGTTCTTC
d_call: TRBD2
j_call: TRBJ2-1
v_call: TRBV20-1
clone_size: NA

cdr3_aa: CSAREGAVYNEQFF
cdr3_nt: TGCAGTGCTAGGGAGGGGGCGGTCTACAATGAGCAGTTCTTC
d_call: NA
j_call: TRBJ2-1
v_call: TRBV20-1
clone_size: NA

cdr3_aa: CASSLAGGSNYGYTF
cdr3_nt: TGTGCCAGCAGCTTAGCGGGGGGATCTAACTATGGCTACACCTTC
d_call: NA
j_call: TRBJ1-2
v_call: TRBV7-9
clone_size: NA

cdr3_aa: CASSPHRDRGADTQYF
cdr3_nt: TGTGCCAGCAGCCCACACCGGGACAGGGGGGCAGATACGCAGTATTTT
d_call: TRBD1
j_call: TRBJ2-3
v_call: TRBV4-2
clone_size: few

cdr3_aa: CSARFGSGRSEQFF
cdr3_nt: TGCAGTGCTAGATTTGGTAGCGGGAGGAGTGAGCAGTTCTTC
d_call: TRBD2
j_call: TRBJ2-1
v_call: TRBV20-1
clone_size: NA

cdr3_aa: CASSPPATARTEQFF
cdr3_nt: TGCGCCAGCAGCCCCCCCGCGACGGCCCGAACGGAGCAGTTCTTC
d_call: NA
j_call: TRBJ2-1
v_call: TRBV5-1
clone_size: NA

cdr3_aa: CATSAPPGQGPTGELFF
cdr3_nt: TGTGCCACCAGTGCCCCCCCGGGACAGGGACCTACCGGGGAGCTGTTTTTT
d_call: TRBD1
j_call: TRBJ2-2
v_call: TRBV24-1
clone_size: few

cdr3_aa: CATSTRQGSTDTQYF
cdr3_nt: TGTGCCACCAGTACGCGGCAGGGATCCACAGATACGCAGTATTTT
d_call: NA
j_call: TRBJ2-3
v_call: TRBV24-1
clone_size: NA

cdr3_aa: CASSLDTSGGYNEQFF
cdr3_nt: TGCGCCAGCAGCTTGGATACTAGCGGGGGTTACAATGAGCAGTTCTTC
d_call: TRBD2
j_call: TRBJ2-1
v_call: TRBV5-1
clone_size: NA

cdr3_aa: CSARESRGGLHNEQFF
cdr3_nt: TGCAGTGCTAGGGAATCTCGGGGGGGTCTCCACAATGAGCAGTTCTTC
d_call: TRBD2
j_call: TRBJ2-1
v_call: TRBV20-1
clone_size: NA

cdr3_aa: CASSSLGNSNTEAFF
cdr3_nt: TGTGCCAGCAGCTCATTAGGGAACTCAAACACTGAAGCTTTCTTT
d_call: NA
j_call: TRBJ1-1
v_call: TRBV7-6
clone_size: few

cdr3_aa: CASRGLAGVGYNEQFF
cdr3_nt: TGTGCCAGCAGGGGACTAGCGGGAGTTGGCTACAATGAGCAGTTCTTC
d_call: TRBD2
j_call: TRBJ2-1
v_call: TRBV12-3/TRBV12-4
clone_size: few

cdr3_aa: CASSPEFYNEQFF
cdr3_nt: TGTGCCAGCAGCCCCGAGTTCTACAATGAGCAGTTCTTC
d_call: NA
j_call: TRBJ2-1
v_call: TRBV4-2
clone_size: NA

cdr3_aa: CAWGLGQGGTEAFF
cdr3_nt: TGTGCCTGGGGGCTCGGACAGGGGGGAACTGAAGCTTTCTTT
d_call: TRBD1
j_call: TRBJ1-1
v_call: TRBV30
clone_size: NA

cdr3_aa: CSARIPGRSSYEQYF
cdr3_nt: TGCAGTGCTCGAATTCCGGGACGGAGTTCCTACGAGCAGTACTTC
d_call: NA
j_call: TRBJ2-7
v_call: TRBV20-1
clone_size: NA